Described below is a single TCR beta chain sequence and its context. RNA transcripts were the template, and TCR beta CDR3 regions were amplified from them. Following a first-round RT-PCR that used HTBI primers, a second-round multiplex PCR was carried out. Via MiXCR, TCRdb re-called the multiplex PCR reads, giving one row per CDR3 protein. The sample lists some 410,000 distinct CDR3 sequences, 20% to 25% occurring once. The record originates from a study of Graves' ophthalmopathy and Graves' hyperthyroidism. This CDR3 region has 17 residues. Germline assignment: CDR1 MGHDK and CDR2 SYGVNS. Unmatched junction bases numbered 6, after V lost 4 bases and J lost 2 bases.

This TCR came from a woman aged 18-29 years with stable Graves' hyperthyroidism. This sequence joins TRBV25-1 and TRBJ2-2, with 11 bases that match TRBD2. The sequencing input was peripheral blood. The CDR3 sequence: CASSAGLAGANTGELFF. The CDR3 DNA follows: TGTGCCAGCAGTGCTGGACTAGCGGGCGCAAACACCGGGGAGCTGTTTTTT.